The source of this TCR beta chain is a study of shared clonotypes between healthy human individuals. Overall study results and limits: Between a handful of donors, naive CD4 clonotypes were shared at a level of approximately 5%.

This CDR3 contains 18 residues. Looked up from germline, CDR1 is SGHRS and CDR2 is YFSETQ. Trimming cost V 3 bases and J 6 bases; bases outside gene matches: 14. As to this clone: Its specificity is not known.

Repertoires were generated with immunoSEQ multiplex PCR, while TCRdb's copy carries only in-frame clones and drops some. The profile shows roughly 1,500,000 clones, under 99% of them singletons. What was sequenced was naive CD4+ T cells sorted from blood. The subset: CD45RA+ positively selected. V gene TRBV5-1 combines with J gene TRBJ1-4; 10 bases match TRBD1. This sequence originates from a man aged 25-45 years in good health. For the CDR3, the DNA is TGCGCCAGCAGCTCCTTGGGACAGGGGAACCAAAGGGATGAAAAACTGTTTTTT. Translating gives CASSSLGQGNQRDEKLFF.